Below, 13 T cell receptor beta chains from the same sample are listed, as sequenced in a study of blood T cell repertoires in COVID-19. The method was immunoSEQ multiplex PCR; TCRdb's version includes in-frame clones alone and lacks a portion of them. The repertoire holds some 270,000 clones, with 90% as singletons. The sequenced material came from peripheral blood. The origin of the receptors is a woman aged 60-75 years with COVID-19, enrolled during active disease.

The chain carries TRBV2 and TRBJ2-2; D gene ambiguous. Trimming cost V 4 bases and J 1 base, with 16 bases left between them. This CDR3 has 17 residues. Germline V gene data show CDR1 as SNHLY and CDR2 as FYNNEI. The CDR3, as DNA: TGTGCCAGCAGTGCCGAAGACCCCCGACTGAACACCGGGGAGCTGTTTTTT. Translating it yields CASSAEDPRLNTGELFF.

This sequence joins TRBV5-1 and TRBJ2-1; possible D gene TRBD1, 5 bases. Looked up from germline, CDR1 is SGHRS and CDR2 is YFSETQ. The germline V and J ends were trimmed by 1 base and 7 bases, with 12 bases remaining between them. The length of the CDR3 is 14 residues. The CDR3 loop reads CASSLSPPGNEQFF. The CDR3 coding sequence is TGCGCCAGCAGCTTGTCTCCACCAGGGAATGAGCAGTTCTTC.

This chain uses TRBV29-1 with TRBJ2-7; 11 bases align to TRBD1. J lost 2 bases, V lost 0 bases, and 6 bases had no gene match. CDR3 length: 16 residues. The germline V gene encodes CDR1 SQVTM and CDR2 ANQGSEA. CDR3 amino acids: CSVEDPRTGGTYEQYF. In DNA form, the CDR3 reads TGCAGCGTTGAAGACCCCAGGACAGGGGGCACCTACGAGCAGTACTTC.

This chain uses TRBV3-1 (or the pseudogene TRBV3-2) with TRBJ2-1, with 7 bases identical to TRBD2. The germline gives CDR1 LGHDT, CDR2 YNNKEL (reference sequence). J gave up 9 bases and V 5 bases, and 10 bases lay outside the gene matches. This CDR3 has 14 amino acids. The CDR3, as DNA: TGTGCCAGCAGCAAACCGAGCGGGGTATTTGAGCAGTTCTTC. Residues: CASSKPSGVFEQFF.

The V gene is TRBV4-2, the J gene TRBJ1-5; D is possibly TRBD1 (6 bases). The CDR3 is made up of 16 amino acids. V shed 1 base and J shed 3 bases, with 13 bases lying between them. Germline CDR1 is LGHNA and CDR2 is YNFKEQ. CDR3: CASSQATGYHNQPQHF. Written as DNA, the CDR3 is TGTGCCAGCAGCCAAGCTACAGGGTATCACAATCAGCCCCAGCATTTT.

The DNA for the CDR3 is TGTGCCAGCACCGACTTTGACAGGGGGAACTATGGCTACACCTTC. This translates into CASTDFDRGNYGYTF. V and J are TRBV6-5 and TRBJ1-2, with 9 bases identical to TRBD1. This CDR3 is 15 amino acids long. Trimming took 7 bases from V and 2 from J; bases not matched to a gene: 8. Germline assignment: CDR1 MNHEY and CDR2 SVGAGI.

The genes are TRBV9 and TRBJ2-7; D uncertain. V was cut by 0 bases and J by 6 bases, with 10 bases left in between. This CDR3 contains 13 residues. CDR1 is SGDLS and CDR2 is YYNGEE in the germline V gene. CDR3: CASSVGAHFEQYF. For the CDR3, the DNA is TGTGCCAGCAGCGTAGGGGCGCATTTCGAGCAGTACTTC.

The rearrangement joins TRBV6-5 to TRBJ2-2; 8 nucleotides match TRBD1. Germline assignment: CDR1 MNHEY and CDR2 SVGAGI. CDR3 size: 16 residues. After removal of 0 bases from V and 6 bases from J, the junction contained 6 bases not matched to a gene. The CDR3 coding sequence is TGTGCCAGCAGTTACTCGAGAGGGACAGGTGCCGGGGAGCTGTTTTTT. This sequence encodes CASSYSRGTGAGELFF.

This clone was detected only once. V gene TRBV9 combines with J gene TRBJ1-6; TRBD1 might be the D (5 bases). This CDR3 spans 13 amino acids. Deletions cut 10 bases from V and 6 bases from J, with 14 bases between. Per germline, CDR1 SGDLS and CDR2 YYNGEE. The chain's CDR3 is CAGSPDSNSPLHF. In DNA, the CDR3 is TGTGCCGGATCGCCAGACAGTAATTCACCCCTCCACTTT. The full variable domain, completed using reference TRBV9 and TRBJ1-6, is DSGVTQTPKHLITATGQRVTLRCSPRSGDLSVYWYQQSLDQGLQFLIQYYNGEERAKGNILERFSAQQFPDLHSELNLSSLELGDSALYFCAGSPDSNSPLHFGNGTRLTVT.

V is TRBV10-2 and J is TRBJ1-1; D ambiguous. Trimming removed 1 base from V and 11 bases from J, with 11 bases in between. Germline V gene lookup returns CDR1 WSHSY and CDR2 SAAADI. This CDR3 spans 12 amino acids. CDR3 sequence (DNA): TGCGCCAGCAGTGAGTACCTTACATGGGCTTTCTTT. As protein: CASSEYLTWAFF.

The chain uses TRBV7-2 and TRBJ2-3; 12 bases line up with TRBD2. CDR3 length: 16 amino acids. Losses at the gene ends were 4 bases for V and 0 bases for J; bases not matched to a gene: 2. Germline V gene lookup returns CDR1 SGHTA and CDR2 FQGNSA. CDR3 loop: CASSSGLAGSTDTQYF. CDR3 sequence (DNA): TGTGCCAGCAGCTCCGGACTAGCGGGGAGCACAGATACGCAGTATTTT.

The rearrangement joins TRBV7-6 to TRBJ2-1, with D possibly being TRBD1 (5 bases). Germline assignment: CDR1 SGHVS and CDR2 FNYEAQ. Trimming pared 1 base from V and 3 bases from J, leaving 10 bases between. The CDR3 length is 15 residues. The CDR3 region is CASSLGQGHYNEQFF. In DNA, the CDR3 is TGTGCCAGCAGCTTAGGCCAGGGCCACTACAATGAGCAGTTCTTC.

V is TRBV11-2 and J is TRBJ1-5, with D uncertain. The V and J ends lost 5 bases and 2 bases respectively, with 16 bases between them. The CDR3 extends over 16 amino acids. Germline loops: CDR1 SGHAT, CDR2 FQNNGV. Here the CDR3 DNA reads TGTGCCAGCAGCGTAGGCGCGCGGAGGGGCAATCAGCCCCAGCATTTT. As protein: CASSVGARRGNQPQHF.